Below, 30 T cell receptor beta chains from the same sample are listed, as sequenced in a study of CD8 T cells in ankylosing spondylitis. From the 5' RACE reads, TCRdb called clonotypes with MiXCR, one entry per CDR3 protein. In the table there are 40,000 or so distinct CDR3 sequences, roughly 2.6% of which are singletons. The specimen sequenced was blood, either unsorted or a sorted T cell fraction (not recorded which). These receptors came from a male donor with ankylosing spondylitis or in good health (not recorded which).

This clonotype was counted only a few times. V is TRBV9 and J is TRBJ2-3; TRBD1 might be the D (5 bases). Germline V gene lookup returns CDR1 SGDLS and CDR2 YYNGEE. The V and J ends lost 1 base and 8 bases respectively, with 17 bases between them. The CDR3 is made up of 15 amino acids. The CDR3 sequence: CASSVFRARLGTQYF. CDR3 bases: TGTGCCAGCAGCGTATTCAGGGCGAGATTGGGTACGCAGTATTTT. The full variable domain, its missing parts supplied by reference TRBV9 and TRBJ2-3, is DSGVTQTPKHLITATGQRVTLRCSPRSGDLSVYWYQQSLDQGLQFLIQYYNGEERAKGNILERFSAQQFPDLHSELNLSSLELGDSALYFCASSVFRARLGTQYFGPGTRLTVL.

This clonotype was counted many times. The J gene is TRBJ2-1, the V gene TRBV9, with 13 nucleotides matching TRBD2. This CDR3 is 16 amino acids long. Losses at the gene ends were 4 bases for V and 8 bases for J; bases not matched to a gene: 9. Looked up from germline, CDR1 is SGDLS and CDR2 is YYNGEE. Here the CDR3 DNA reads TGTGCCAGCAGCCCAGTGGGACTAGCGGGATTGGATGAGCAGTTCTTC. It is translated as CASSPVGLAGLDEQFF.

This clonotype appeared many times. The chain links TRBV9 to TRBJ2-7; D unclear. V lost 3 bases, J lost 1 base, and 5 bases lay in between. CDR1 and CDR2 from the germline V gene are SGDLS and YYNGEE. The CDR3 runs 12 residues. CDR3 DNA: TGTGCCAGCAGCGACCCTTCCTACGAGCAGTACTTC. It encodes CASSDPSYEQYF. The entire variable domain, with the rest obtained from reference TRBV9 and TRBJ2-7, is as follows: DSGVTQTPKHLITATGQRVTLRCSPRSGDLSVYWYQQSLDQGLQFLIQYYNGEERAKGNILERFSAQQFPDLHSELNLSSLELGDSALYFCASSDPSYEQYFGPGTRLTVT.

The table lists this clonotype with many counts. V is TRBV9 and J is TRBJ2-3, with D possibly TRBD2 on 7 matching bases. V lost 0 bases and J lost 3, with 11 bases in between. Germline V CDR1 and CDR2: SGDLS, YYNGEE. The CDR3 loop spans 15 amino acids. The CDR3: CASSVVGGPTDTQYF. The CDR3 coding sequence is TGTGCCAGCAGCGTAGTGGGGGGGCCGACAGATACGCAGTATTTT.

This clonotype was counted ten times or more. The chain employs TRBV9 and TRBJ2-3; TRBD2 agrees at 8 bases. Looked up from germline, CDR1 is SGDLS and CDR2 is YYNGEE. The V segment lost 1 base and the J segment 0 bases; nucleotides outside the gene matches: 7. This CDR3 spans 17 amino acids. CDR3 region: CASSVQTLAGSTDTQYF. CDR3 nucleotide sequence: TGTGCCAGCAGCGTACAGACCTTAGCGGGGAGCACAGATACGCAGTATTTT.

This chain connects TRBV9 to TRBJ2-7; no clear D. This CDR3 has 14 amino acids. The V end lost 3 bases, the J end lost 7 bases, and 17 bases lay between the germline ends. CDR1 and CDR2 from the germline V gene are SGDLS and YYNGEE. The CDR3 here is CASSAVAVEGEQYF. The CDR3 region has the DNA TGTGCCAGCAGCGCCGTCGCGGTGGAAGGAGAGCAGTACTTC.

This clonotype has a count of ten or more. V and J are TRBV9 and TRBJ2-1; 10 nucleotides line up with TRBD2. The trim removed 3 bases at V and 9 bases at J, leaving 18 bases unmatched. This CDR3 contains 18 residues. Per the germline V gene, CDR1 is SGDLS and CDR2 is YYNGEE. The CDR3 sequence is CASSAGVGSGRIEGEQFF. CDR3 bases: TGTGCCAGCAGCGCAGGGGTAGGTAGCGGGAGGATAGAGGGTGAGCAGTTCTTC.

The table lists this clonotype with many counts. CDR3 sequence reads: CASSVVVDTGELFF. The CDR3, as DNA: TGTGCCAGCAGCGTAGTGGTGGACACCGGGGAGCTGTTTTTT. The V gene is TRBV9, the J gene TRBJ2-2; no reliable D call. The germline gives CDR1 SGDLS, CDR2 YYNGEE. The CDR3 is 14 amino acids. Trimming took off 0 bases at V and 3 bases at J, with 6 bases between the two ends.

The table lists this clonotype with many counts. J is TRBJ2-5 and V is TRBV9; TRBD2 matches at 10 bases. J gave up 5 bases and V 1 base, and 2 bases lay outside the gene matches. CDR3 length equals 14 residues. Germline loops: CDR1 SGDLS, CDR2 YYNGEE. In DNA form, the CDR3 reads TGTGCCAGCAGCGTACTAGCGGGAGTGGAGACCCAGTACTTC. Protein: CASSVLAGVETQYF.

This clonotype has a count of ten or more. J is TRBJ2-1 and V is TRBV9; 8 positions agree with TRBD2. Trimming removed 1 base from V and 0 bases from J; junction bases left unmatched: 0. The germline V gene encodes CDR1 SGDLS and CDR2 YYNGEE. This CDR3 region has 15 residues. The CDR3: CASSVTSGSYNEQFF. For the CDR3, the DNA is TGTGCCAGCAGCGTAACTAGCGGCTCCTACAATGAGCAGTTCTTC.

This clonotype occurred many times. The chain joins TRBV9 to TRBJ2-2; D remains ambiguous. Between the trimmed V and J ends, which lost 0 bases and 4 bases, there was a span of 4 bases. The CDR3 loop spans 13 amino acids. Germline assignment: CDR1 SGDLS and CDR2 YYNGEE. In DNA form, the CDR3 reads TGTGCCAGCAGCGTAGCTCTCACCGGGGAGCTGTTTTTT. Its protein product is CASSVALTGELFF.

This clonotype was recorded many times. V and J are TRBV9 and TRBJ2-1, with no clear D. The CDR3 totals 15 residues. Germline assignment: CDR1 SGDLS and CDR2 YYNGEE. The V gene lost 1 base and the J gene lost 7 bases, with 15 bases spanning the gap. The CDR3 DNA reads as TGTGCCAGCAGCGTATCCCTTAGCCTTGGTAATGAGCAGTTCTTC. Translated: CASSVSLSLGNEQFF.

In this sample, this clonotype turned up many times. The chain has TRBV9 and TRBJ2-2; perhaps TRBD1 as D (6 bases). V was cut by 4 bases and J by 1 base, with 8 bases left in between. Looked up from germline, CDR1 is SGDLS and CDR2 is YYNGEE. This CDR3 contains 14 residues. The CDR3 DNA reads TGTGCCAGCAGCCAGGGACAGAACACCGGGGAGCTGTTTTTT. It is translated as CASSQGQNTGELFF. Together with reference TRBV9 and TRBJ2-2, the CDR3 gives the full variable domain: DSGVTQTPKHLITATGQRVTLRCSPRSGDLSVYWYQQSLDQGLQFLIQYYNGEERAKGNILERFSAQQFPDLHSELNLSSLELGDSALYFCASSQGQNTGELFFGEGSRLTVL.

Ten or more counts support this clonotype. V is TRBV9 and J is TRBJ1-2, with 7 bases matching TRBD1. The V gene end was trimmed by 2 bases and the J gene end by 9 bases; junction bases not matched to a gene: 7. The CDR3 has 13 residues. Per germline, CDR1 SGDLS and CDR2 YYNGEE. Written as DNA, the CDR3 is TGTGCCAGCAGCGTGGCTGCAGGGGGGAGCTACACCTTC. Translating gives CASSVAAGGSYTF.

This clonotype was seen ten or more times. CDR3 region: CASSVGDSSGANVLTF. Here the CDR3 DNA reads TGTGCCAGCAGCGTAGGGGACAGTTCTGGGGCCAACGTCCTGACTTTC. This chain links TRBV9 with TRBJ2-6; 7 bases align to TRBD1. This CDR3 has 16 residues. The junction had 1 base not matched to a gene; V was cut back by 0 bases and J by 1 base. CDR1 is SGDLS, CDR2 YYNGEE, per germline.

This clonotype showed up just once. The chain recombines TRBV9 with TRBJ2-3, with 8 positions matching TRBD2. From germline, CDR1 is SGDLS and CDR2 YYNGEE. V was pared by 0 bases and J by 5 bases, with 8 bases of the junction left unmatched. This CDR3 is 16 amino acids long. CDR3 DNA: TGTGCCAGCAGCGTAGCAATCGGGAGGGCCGGAGATACGCAGTATTTT. It codes for CASSVAIGRAGDTQYF.

The V gene is TRBV9, the J gene TRBJ2-7, with TRBD2 matching 10 bases. The CDR3 runs 19 residues. Trimming took 4 bases from V and 7 from J; bases not matched to a gene: 23. The germline V gene encodes CDR1 SGDLS and CDR2 YYNGEE. CDR3 sequence (DNA): TGTGCCAGCAGCCCCCCCCAGGACAGGGCCCTAGCGGGAGTAAGAGAGCAGTACTTC. It codes for CASSPPQDRALAGVREQYF.

This clonotype was counted ten times or more. DNA of the CDR3: TGTGCCAGCAGCGCGCGATTTGGGACAGTCGCGAACACCGGGGAGCTGTTTTTT. Translated: CASSARFGTVANTGELFF. The rearrangement joins TRBV9 to TRBJ2-2, with 7 bases fitting TRBD1. The V gene's germline CDR1 is SGDLS and CDR2 YYNGEE. The junction had 11 bases not matched to a gene; V was cut back by 3 bases and J by 0 bases. The CDR3 has 18 amino acids.

There are many counts of this clonotype. This sequence joins TRBV9 and TRBJ1-2; D uncertain. This CDR3 has 14 amino acids. The germline V gene encodes CDR1 SGDLS and CDR2 YYNGEE. Trimming removed 0 bases from V and 4 bases from J, with 10 bases in between. CDR3 region: CASSVENSGYGYTF. The CDR3 region has the DNA TGTGCCAGCAGCGTAGAAAACAGTGGCTATGGCTACACCTTC. The full variable domain, rest sourced from reference TRBV9 and TRBJ1-2, is DSGVTQTPKHLITATGQRVTLRCSPRSGDLSVYWYQQSLDQGLQFLIQYYNGEERAKGNILERFSAQQFPDLHSELNLSSLELGDSALYFCASSVENSGYGYTFGSGTRLTVV.

The table lists this clonotype with many counts. The J gene is TRBJ2-1, the V gene TRBV9, with 10 positions matching TRBD2. The germline V gene encodes CDR1 SGDLS and CDR2 YYNGEE. This CDR3 spans 15 amino acids. V lost 3 bases, J lost 7 bases, and 7 bases stayed unmatched. CDR3 protein: CASSEIAGGGNEQFF. The DNA of the CDR3 is TGTGCCAGCAGCGAGATAGCGGGAGGTGGTAATGAGCAGTTCTTC.

This clonotype was detected many times. This rearrangement joins TRBV9 to TRBJ1-2; D gene ambiguous. The CDR3 has 15 residues. Germline assignment: CDR1 SGDLS and CDR2 YYNGEE. The V gene lost 0 bases and the J gene lost 2 bases, with 11 bases spanning the gap. This chain's CDR3 is CASSVGPGANYGYTF. The CDR3 region has the DNA TGTGCCAGCAGCGTAGGTCCGGGAGCGAACTATGGCTACACCTTC.

This clonotype was recorded at least ten times. V and J are TRBV9 and TRBJ2-7; 7 nucleotides agree with TRBD1. Losses at the gene ends were 4 bases for V and 1 base for J; bases not matched to a gene: 8. Germline CDR1 and CDR2: SGDLS and YYNGEE. This CDR3 contains 15 residues. CDR3 DNA sequence: TGTGCCAGCAGCTTCCGGGACAGCCCGTCCTACGAGCAGTACTTC. Translated: CASSFRDSPSYEQYF.

In its sample, this clonotype was seen many times. V and J are TRBV9 and TRBJ2-1; a possible D gene is TRBD2 (5 bases). CDR3 size: 15 residues. With 2 bases removed from V and 4 bases from J, the gap between germline ends came to 13 bases. In germline, CDR1 is SGDLS, CDR2 YYNGEE. The CDR3 protein is CASSVAPTGYNEQFF. DNA of the CDR3: TGTGCCAGCAGCGTCGCCCCCACGGGATACAATGAGCAGTTCTTC.

This clonotype was observed many times. The chain is built from TRBV9 and TRBJ1-6; D is perhaps TRBD1 (6 bases). The V and J ends lost 4 bases and 10 bases respectively, with 15 bases between them. The CDR3 sequence is 14 residues long. The V gene's germline CDR1 is SGDLS and CDR2 YYNGEE. This chain's CDR3 is CASSQQGSDSPLHF. The CDR3 nucleotides read TGTGCCAGCAGCCAACAGGGATCGGACTCACCCCTCCACTTT.

This clonotype was seen many times. V is TRBV9 and J is TRBJ2-1, with 7 bases lining up with TRBD2. V was clipped by 0 bases and J by 0 bases; unmatched bases: 6. The CDR3 sequence is 17 residues long. The germline V gene encodes CDR1 SGDLS and CDR2 YYNGEE. The CDR3 loop reads CASSVEVGGSSYNEQFF. Written as DNA, the CDR3 is TGTGCCAGCAGCGTAGAGGTGGGGGGGAGCTCCTACAATGAGCAGTTCTTC.

This clonotype was counted a few times. As DNA, the CDR3 is TGTGCCAGCAGCGTGCAGGGGGCATTCGATACGCAGTATTTT. It specifies CASSVQGAFDTQYF. This sequence joins TRBV9 and TRBJ2-3, with 8 bases aligning to TRBD1. The junction had 5 bases not matched to a gene; V was cut back by 2 bases and J by 6 bases. Germline-derived CDR1 and CDR2 are SGDLS and YYNGEE. This CDR3 is built from 14 residues.

This clonotype was seen repeatedly, ten times or more. The rearrangement uses TRBV9 and TRBJ2-5; D is undetermined. Germline V gene sequence: CDR1 SGDLS, CDR2 YYNGEE. CDR3 size: 12 residues. With 4 bases removed from V and 5 bases from J, the gap between germline ends came to 9 bases. In DNA, the CDR3 is TGTGCCAGCAGCCAAGAGGCGGAGACCCAGTACTTC. Protein: CASSQEAETQYF.

This clonotype was detected many times. The CDR3 spells CASSVGTSDRRGHSYNEQFF. The DNA of the CDR3 is TGTGCCAGCAGCGTAGGCACTAGCGACCGGAGGGGTCATTCCTACAATGAGCAGTTCTTC. The chain joins TRBV9 to TRBJ2-1, with TRBD2 matching over 7 bases. Unmatched junction bases numbered 16, after V lost 0 bases and J lost 1 base. Germline CDR1 is SGDLS and CDR2 is YYNGEE. The CDR3 has 20 residues. Complete variable domain (other parts from reference TRBV9 and TRBJ2-1): DSGVTQTPKHLITATGQRVTLRCSPRSGDLSVYWYQQSLDQGLQFLIQYYNGEERAKGNILERFSAQQFPDLHSELNLSSLELGDSALYFCASSVGTSDRRGHSYNEQFFGPGTRLTVL.

This clonotype has at least ten counts. V is TRBV9 and J is TRBJ2-7; tentatively, D is TRBD1 (6 bases). Per germline, CDR1 SGDLS and CDR2 YYNGEE. This CDR3 contains 14 residues. V lost 3 bases and J 2 bases, leaving 12 bases between the germline ends. CDR3 nucleotide sequence: TGTGCCAGCAGCGCACAGGGTAGGACCTACGAGCAGTACTTC. Its translation: CASSAQGRTYEQYF.

The chain uses TRBV9 and TRBJ2-5; 10 bases line up with TRBD2. In germline, CDR1 is SGDLS, CDR2 YYNGEE. The CDR3 totals 14 residues. Trimming took 6 bases from V and 4 from J; bases not matched to a gene: 6. CDR3 region: CASNRLAGTETQYF. CDR3 nucleotides: TGTGCCAGCAACCGACTAGCGGGCACAGAGACCCAGTACTTC.